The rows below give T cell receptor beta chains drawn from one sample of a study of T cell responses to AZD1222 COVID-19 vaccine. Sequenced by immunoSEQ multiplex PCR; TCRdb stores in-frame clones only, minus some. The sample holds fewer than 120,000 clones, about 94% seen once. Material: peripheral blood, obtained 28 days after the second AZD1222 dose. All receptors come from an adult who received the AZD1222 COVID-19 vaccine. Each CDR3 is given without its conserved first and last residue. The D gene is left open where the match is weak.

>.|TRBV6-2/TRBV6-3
ASSNNYREFNSPLH
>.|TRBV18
ASSPPGGLEAF
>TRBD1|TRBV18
ASSPLNRGEAF
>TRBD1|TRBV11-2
ASSLGDRGRHGQF
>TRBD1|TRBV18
ASSRGQDTLH
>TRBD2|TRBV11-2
GVAGGLYEQY
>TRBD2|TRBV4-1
ASSQAAVGAGGPWETQY
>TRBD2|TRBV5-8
ASSSDHSGESYNEQF
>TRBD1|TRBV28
ASRDGTGAYYGYT
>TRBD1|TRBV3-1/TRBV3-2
ASSQDPSTGFIPGGYT
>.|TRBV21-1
ASSPTGTGPYYEQY
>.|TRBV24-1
ATSDLEGGQPQH
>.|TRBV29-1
SVEDYRERPGGYGYT
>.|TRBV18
ASSQSGSNQPQH
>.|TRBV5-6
ASSREDTIY
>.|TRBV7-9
ASSFVRISEAF
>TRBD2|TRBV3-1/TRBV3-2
ASSKGLGLYEQY
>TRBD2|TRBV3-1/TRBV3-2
ASSQVFQTSGKSSTDTQY
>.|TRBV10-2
ASSVGQFYGYT
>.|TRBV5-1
ASSPTGNSPLH
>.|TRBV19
ASSRQLTNYGYT
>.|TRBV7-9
ASSTYRELFTDTQY
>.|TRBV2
ASSGSIKEKLF
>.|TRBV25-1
ASSAGGRPYEQY
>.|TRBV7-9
ASSLDLHEKLF
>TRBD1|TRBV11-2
ASSPGQGGGEQF
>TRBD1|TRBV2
ASSEGTGRNSPLH
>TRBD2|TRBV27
ASSPFRGLAGAATGELF
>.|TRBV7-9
ASSLGAGNSPLH
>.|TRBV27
ASSFRATQETQY
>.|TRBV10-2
ASTLGSQGTREKLF
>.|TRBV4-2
ASSQGLSYEQY
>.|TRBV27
ASTDSPTGTDTQY
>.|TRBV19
ASVWGAGNQPQH
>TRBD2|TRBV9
ASSVSAGGYNEQF
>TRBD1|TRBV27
ASSWTGNEEKLF
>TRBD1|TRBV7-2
ASSFLSAGTGARNTEAF
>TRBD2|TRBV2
ASSETSGRNEQY
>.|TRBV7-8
ASSPDRIPSGANVLT
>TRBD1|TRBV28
ASSSADRVSEAF
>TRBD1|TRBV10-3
AISVDRRGYT
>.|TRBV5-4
ASSSKGHAGELF
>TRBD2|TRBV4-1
ASSPQGLAGVNEQF
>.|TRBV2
VSSGGLYSNQPQH
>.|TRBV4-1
ASSQDPWTALS
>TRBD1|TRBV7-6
ASSRDSQETQY
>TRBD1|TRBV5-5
ASSLDRDGGELF
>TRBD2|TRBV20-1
SASSGTSPYNEQF
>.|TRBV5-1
ATSREGPVRSPLH
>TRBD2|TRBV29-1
SVRSSPGGQETQY
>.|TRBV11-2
ASSWRRNNSPLH
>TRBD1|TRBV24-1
ATSDLGQGDTEAF
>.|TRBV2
ASSEGQDSPLH
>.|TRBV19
ASSLTFRLNTEAF
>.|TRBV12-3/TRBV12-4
ASSPVANYGYT